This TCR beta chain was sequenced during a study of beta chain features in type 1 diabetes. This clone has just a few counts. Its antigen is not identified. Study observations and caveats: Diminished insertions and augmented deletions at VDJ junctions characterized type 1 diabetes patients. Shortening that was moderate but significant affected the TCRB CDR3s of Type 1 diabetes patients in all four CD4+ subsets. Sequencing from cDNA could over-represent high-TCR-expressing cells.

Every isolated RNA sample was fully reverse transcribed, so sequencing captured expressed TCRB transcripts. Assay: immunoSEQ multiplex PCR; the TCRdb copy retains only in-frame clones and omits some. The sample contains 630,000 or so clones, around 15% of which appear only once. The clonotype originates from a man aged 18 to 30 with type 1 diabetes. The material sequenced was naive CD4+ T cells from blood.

CDR3 nucleotide sequence: TGCGCCAGCAGCCAGGTGGGGGCCTTAGGGACCTACGAGCAGTACTTC. It specifies CASSQVGALGTYEQYF. The chain is built from TRBV4-1 and TRBJ2-7; a weak D match, TRBD1 (6 bases). CDR1 is MGHRA and CDR2 is YSYEKL in the germline V gene. The ends were cut back, 3 bases at V and 2 bases at J, with 17 bases in the middle. CDR3 length: 16 residues.